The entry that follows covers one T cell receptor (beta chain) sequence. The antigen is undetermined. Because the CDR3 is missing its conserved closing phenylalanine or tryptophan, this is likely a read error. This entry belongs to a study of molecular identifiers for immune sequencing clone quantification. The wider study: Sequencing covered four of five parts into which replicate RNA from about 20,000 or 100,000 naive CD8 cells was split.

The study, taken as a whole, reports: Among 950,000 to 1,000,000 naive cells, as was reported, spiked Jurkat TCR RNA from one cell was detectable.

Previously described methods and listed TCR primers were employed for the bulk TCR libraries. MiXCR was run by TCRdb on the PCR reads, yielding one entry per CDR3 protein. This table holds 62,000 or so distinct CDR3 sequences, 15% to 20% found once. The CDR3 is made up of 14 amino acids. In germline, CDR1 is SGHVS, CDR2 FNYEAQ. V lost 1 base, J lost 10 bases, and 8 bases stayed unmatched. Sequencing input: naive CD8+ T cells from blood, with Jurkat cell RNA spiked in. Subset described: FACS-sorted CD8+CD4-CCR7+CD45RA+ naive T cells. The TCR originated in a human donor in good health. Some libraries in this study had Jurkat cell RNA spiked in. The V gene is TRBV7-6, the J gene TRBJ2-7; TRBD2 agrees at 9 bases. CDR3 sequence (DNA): TGTGCCAGCAGCTTAGTGGTAGCGGGAGATCGCCAGTACTTA. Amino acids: CASSLVVAGDRQYL.